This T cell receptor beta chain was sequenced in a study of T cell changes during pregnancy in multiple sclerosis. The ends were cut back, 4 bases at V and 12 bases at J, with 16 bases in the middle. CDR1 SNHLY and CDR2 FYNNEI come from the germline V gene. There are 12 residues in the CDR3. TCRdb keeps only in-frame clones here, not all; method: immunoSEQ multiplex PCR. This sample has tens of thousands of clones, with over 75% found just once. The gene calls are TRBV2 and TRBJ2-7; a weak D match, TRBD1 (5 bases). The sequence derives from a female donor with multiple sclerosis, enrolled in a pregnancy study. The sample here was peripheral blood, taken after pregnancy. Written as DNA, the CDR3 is TGTGCCAGCAGTGGCCAGGGTGGTATGCGGTACTTC. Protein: CASSGQGGMRYF.